This passage covers 17 T cell receptor beta chains from one sample sequenced in a study of radiotherapy plus CTLA-4 blockade in lung cancer. Sequencing was performed with immunoSEQ multiplex PCR; in TCRdb, only in-frame clones are kept and a portion is missing. This sample yields about 41,000 clones, of which 76% are seen a single time; under 9.5% belongs to the top ten. Material: peripheral blood, obtained from a patient treated with radiotherapy plus ipilimumab. These receptor sequences come from a human donor with non-small cell lung cancer who had stable disease on radiotherapy plus ipilimumab.

This chain links TRBV9 with TRBJ1-1; a possible D gene is TRBD1 (5 bases). CDR3 length: 13 amino acids. Germline V gene data show CDR1 as SGDLS and CDR2 as YYNGEE. The V end was cut by 3 bases, the J end by 4 bases, with 10 bases between. The CDR3 spells CASSAKTATEAFF. The CDR3 nucleotides read TGTGCCAGCAGCGCAAAGACAGCCACTGAAGCTTTCTTT.

This clone was observed once. V gene TRBV30 combines with J gene TRBJ1-1; D perhaps matches TRBD1 (5 bases). The germline gives CDR1 GTSNPN, CDR2 SVGIG (reference sequence). V lost 3 bases, J lost 3 bases, and 11 bases lay in between. There are 13 residues in the CDR3. Here the CDR3 reads CAWSGTDHTEAFF. The CDR3 DNA follows: TGTGCCTGGAGCGGGACGGACCACACTGAAGCTTTCTTT.

The chain has TRBV18 and TRBJ1-1; 7 bases align to TRBD1. Germline V gene data show CDR1 as KGHSH and CDR2 as LQKENI. CDR3 length equals 13 residues. J was trimmed by 7 bases and V by 0 bases; bases with no gene match: 2. The CDR3 spells CASSPPGQLEAFF. The CDR3 nucleotides read TGTGCCAGCTCACCACCGGGACAGCTTGAAGCTTTCTTT.

The chain carries TRBV7-9 and TRBJ1-2, with D perhaps TRBD1 (6 bases). CDR3 length: 12 amino acids. Germline-derived CDR1 and CDR2 are SEHNR and FQNEAQ (reference sequence). Deletions cut 4 bases from V and 8 bases from J, with 11 bases between. CDR3 protein: CASSWDTKGYTF. In DNA, the CDR3 is TGTGCCAGCAGCTGGGACACGAAGGGCTACACCTTC.

This chain connects TRBV7-2 to TRBJ2-5, with 8 positions matching TRBD1. Germline V lookup: CDR1 SGHTA, CDR2 FQGNSA. This CDR3 has 14 residues. The V and J ends lost 7 bases and 1 base, in that order; junction bases with no gene match: 5. The CDR3 sequence is CASKNRGSQETQYF. The CDR3 nucleotides read TGTGCCAGCAAAAACAGGGGGTCCCAAGAGACCCAGTACTTC.

This rearrangement joins TRBV18 to TRBJ2-2; D possibly corresponds to TRBD1 (5 bases). Germline CDR1 is KGHSH and CDR2 is LQKENI. This CDR3 region has 15 residues. V was shortened by 3 bases and J by 7 bases, with 15 bases between the two germline ends. DNA of the CDR3: TGTGCCAGCTCACCCTTGCAGGGTGGCGGCGGGGAGCTGTTTTTT. It is translated as CASSPLQGGGGELFF.

The genes are TRBV6-5 and TRBJ1-5; unclear D gene. This CDR3 comprises 14 residues. V lost 5 bases and J 2 bases, leaving 10 bases between the germline ends. Germline V CDR1 and CDR2: MNHEY, SVGAGI. The CDR3 reads CASSEPRGNQPQHF. The CDR3 DNA reads TGTGCCAGCAGTGAACCAAGGGGCAATCAGCCCCAGCATTTT.

The gene calls are TRBV29-1 and TRBJ2-7; TRBD1 agrees at 9 bases. Germline values: CDR1 SQVTM, CDR2 ANQGSEA. This CDR3 comprises 13 residues. Trimming at V came to 5 bases and at J to 8 bases, leaving 10 bases not matched to a gene. This chain's CDR3 is CSVRGTGMVKQYF. The CDR3 DNA is TGCAGCGTTCGAGGGACAGGGATGGTGAAGCAGTACTTC.

This sequence joins TRBV5-1 and TRBJ2-7; D might be TRBD1 (6 bases). Trimming removed 0 bases from V and 4 bases from J, with 20 bases in between. The CDR3 extends over 17 amino acids. Germline lookup yields CDR1 SGHRS and CDR2 YFSETQ. In DNA, the CDR3 is TGCGCCAGCAGCTTGGCACATGGGGGCGGAGTTCCTTACGAGCAGTACTTC. As protein: CASSLAHGGGVPYEQYF.

This clone has a single count. This chain joins TRBV4-1 and TRBJ1-1, with 7 bases that match TRBD1. The CDR3 runs 15 residues. Unmatched junction bases numbered 5, after V lost 0 bases and J lost 4 bases. Germline values: CDR1 MGHRA, CDR2 YSYEKL. The chain's CDR3 is CASSQDEQGGTEAFF. CDR3 nucleotide sequence: TGCGCCAGCAGCCAAGATGAGCAGGGGGGCACTGAAGCTTTCTTT.

This rearrangement joins TRBV7-2 to TRBJ1-2, with TRBD1 identical over 10 bases. The V gene's germline CDR1 is SGHTA and CDR2 FQGNSA. Losses at the gene ends were 2 bases for V and 6 bases for J; bases not matched to a gene: 3. CDR3 length equals 14 residues. The CDR3 region has the DNA TGTGCCAGCAGCTTAAACGGACAGGGGGATGGCTACACCTTC. It encodes CASSLNGQGDGYTF.

CDR3 sequence: CALGTGSVMSYGYTF. Here the CDR3 DNA reads TGTGCCCTCGGGACAGGTAGCGTCATGAGTTATGGCTACACCTTC. This chain joins TRBV10-3 and TRBJ1-2; TRBD1 agrees at 8 bases. V was clipped by 11 bases and J by 5 bases; unmatched bases: 16. The CDR3 sequence is 15 residues long. Germline loops: CDR1 ENHRY, CDR2 SYGVKD.

The chain recombines TRBV14 with TRBJ1-3; D call uncertain. CDR3 length equals 15 residues. Germline V lookup: CDR1 SGHDN, CDR2 FVKESK. The germline V and J ends were trimmed by 3 bases and 0 bases, with 9 bases remaining between them. The CDR3 reads CASSQAAISGNTIYF. DNA for the CDR3: TGTGCCAGCAGCCAGGCAGCCATCTCTGGAAACACCATATATTTT.

This clone was counted only a few times. The chain carries TRBV7-9 and TRBJ1-4; D is ambiguous. With 5 bases removed from V and 4 bases from J, the gap between germline ends came to 14 bases. Germline CDR1 SEHNR, CDR2 FQNEAQ (reference sequence). The CDR3 has 15 amino acids. In DNA form, the CDR3 reads TGTGCCAGCAGCGGCCGGGGAATGGGTAATGAAAAACTGTTTTTT. Its translation is CASSGRGMGNEKLFF.

The chain recombines TRBV5-1 with TRBJ1-5, with D uncertain. The germline V gene has CDR1 SGHRS and CDR2 YFSETQ. The CDR3 is 12 residues long. Deletions cut 0 bases from V and 6 bases from J, with 4 bases between. The CDR3: CASSLEGQPQHF. The CDR3, as DNA: TGCGCCAGCAGCTTGGAGGGTCAGCCCCAGCATTTT.

In its sample, this clone was seen a few times. The V call is TRBV19, the J call TRBJ2-6, with 7 bases aligning to TRBD1. The CDR3 consists of 17 residues. J gave up 0 bases and V 5 bases, and 7 bases lay outside the gene matches. Germline V gives CDR1 LNHDA, CDR2 SQIVND (reference sequence). The CDR3 DNA follows: TGTGCCAGTAGTTCGCGGACAGGATACTCTGGGGCCAACGTCCTGACTTTC. Its protein is CASSSRTGYSGANVLTF.

This rearrangement joins TRBV7-2 to TRBJ2-7, with 13 bases lining up with TRBD2. CDR1 and CDR2 (germline): SGHTA, FQGNSA. The J segment lost 4 bases and the V segment lost 5 bases, leaving 8 bases of the junction unmatched. The CDR3 covers 16 residues. DNA of the CDR3: TGTGCCAGCAGCCCGGGCCTGGGACTAGCGGGGTACGAGCAGTACTTC. Translation: CASSPGLGLAGYEQYF.